One and the same sample provided the 5 T cell receptor beta chains below, sequenced in a study of identical twins. TCRdb redid the calling of the 5' RACE reads with MiXCR, one entry per CDR3 protein. The sample holds roughly 710,000 distinct CDR3 sequences; 5.5% to 7.5% are singletons and the top ten take approximately 1.6%. Sequenced sample: naive T cells sorted from blood. These receptors all come from a man younger than 30 in good health.

This clonotype was seen a handful of times. J is TRBJ2-1 and V is TRBV7-8, with 12 bases matching TRBD2. J lost 5 bases, V lost 5 bases, and 7 bases had no gene match. The CDR3 is 16 amino acids. Germline V CDR1 and CDR2: SGHVS, FQNEAQ. In DNA, the CDR3 is TGTGCCAGCAGCATAGGGACTAGCGGGCGGCACAATGAGCAGTTCTTC. This gives the protein CASSIGTSGRHNEQFF. Together with reference TRBV7-8 and TRBJ2-1, the CDR3 gives the full variable domain: GAGVSQSPRYKVAKRGQDVALRCDPISGHVSLFWYQQALGQGPEFLTYFQNEAQLDKSGLPSDRFFAERPEGSVSTLKIQRTQQEDSAVYLCASSIGTSGRHNEQFFGPGTRLTVL.

Ten or more counts support this clonotype. CDR3 sequence (DNA): TGTGCCAGCACCCTAACCCCGAACACCGGGGAGCTGTTTTTT. Encoded protein: CASTLTPNTGELFF. The chain joins TRBV12-3 or TRBV12-4 to TRBJ2-2; D is unclear. V lost 7 bases, J lost 0 bases, and 9 bases lay in between. CDR3 length: 14 residues.

This clonotype was picked up many times. This chain's CDR3 is CASSLRGPRNTIYF. The CDR3 region has the DNA TGTGCCAGCAGTTTGAGAGGGCCCAGGAACACCATATATTTT. J is TRBJ1-3 and V is TRBV12-3 or TRBV12-4, with D hard to call. V lost 3 bases to trimming and J lost 7 bases, with 13 bases between them. The CDR3 has 14 amino acids.

The chain links TRBV10-2 to TRBJ1-2; possibly TRBD1 for D (6 bases). The CDR3 loop spans 13 amino acids. Germline V gene data show CDR1 as WSHSY and CDR2 as SAAADI. Trimming took 8 bases from V and 2 from J, leaving 12 bases between them. The CDR3: CASLSGTNYGYTF. Here the CDR3 DNA reads TGCGCCAGCCTCTCAGGGACAAACTATGGCTACACCTTC.

This clonotype was observed at least ten times. V gene TRBV5-8 combines with J gene TRBJ2-5; no clear D. Trimming removed 6 bases from V and 4 bases from J, with 22 bases in between. The CDR3 is 16 residues long. Germline values: CDR1 SGHTS, CDR2 YDEGEE. The chain's CDR3 is CASTGVGNSVAETQYF. The CDR3 DNA is TGTGCCAGCACTGGAGTAGGGAACAGCGTCGCAGAGACCCAGTACTTC.